These T cell receptor beta chains were read from a single sample in a study of blood T cell repertoires in COVID-19. TCRdb's table, derived via immunoSEQ multiplex PCR, lists solely in-frame clones and lacks some. In the table there are around 89,000 clones, approximately 90% of which are singletons. The sample consisted of peripheral blood. These TCRs come from a man aged 60-69 years with acute or convalescent COVID-19. CDR3s include the opening cysteine and the closing phenylalanine or tryptophan. A D gene is named only where the DNA matches it firmly. Size is omitted from some rows. Given values are once, few, many or a class for expanded clones.

j_call	d_call	clone_size	v_call	cdr3_aa	cdr3_nt
TRBJ1-3	-	-	TRBV30	CAWSLQGNTIYF	TGTGCCTGGAGCCTACAGGGAAACACCATATATTTT
TRBJ1-5	-	-	TRBV19	CASSKGLGAGSNQPQHF	TGTGCCAGTAGTAAGGGGTTGGGAGCGGGTAGCAATCAGCCCCAGCATTTT
TRBJ1-6	TRBD1	-	TRBV9	CASTPTGDNSPLHF	TGTGCCAGCACCCCCACAGGGGATAATTCACCCCTCCACTTT
TRBJ1-6	TRBD1	-	TRBV9	CASSQGAQASPLHF	TGTGCCAGCAGCCAGGGGGCGCAGGCTTCACCCCTCCACTTT
TRBJ2-3	-	-	TRBV7-3	CASSPTPDLRTDTQYF	TGTGCCAGCAGCCCAACGCCGGACTTGCGCACAGATACGCAGTATTTT
TRBJ1-5	-	-	TRBV24-1	CATSQQGLGQPQHF	TGTGCCACCAGTCAGCAGGGGTTGGGTCAGCCCCAGCATTTT
TRBJ1-2	-	-	TRBV7-9	CASSKDSNGYTF	TGTGCCAGCAGCAAGGACAGTAATGGCTACACCTTC
TRBJ2-7	-	-	TRBV28	CASSLWGGPLDEQYF	TGTGCCAGCAGTTTGTGGGGGGGGCCCTTGGACGAGCAGTACTTC
TRBJ1-4	-	-	TRBV9	CASSGTVINEKLFF	TGTGCCAGCAGCGGGACTGTGATTAATGAAAAACTGTTTTTT
TRBJ1-3	-	-	TRBV30	CALTLRAGNAGNTIYF	TGTGCCTTGACCCTCCGGGCGGGGAACGCTGGAAACACCATATATTTT
TRBJ2-5	-	-	TRBV3-1/TRBV3-2	CASSQILRTFQETQYF	TGTGCCAGCAGCCAGATATTAAGGACATTTCAAGAGACCCAGTACTTC
TRBJ1-2	-	-	TRBV5-4	CASSSDWSGYTF	TGTGCCAGCAGCTCTGATTGGAGTGGCTACACCTTC
TRBJ1-5	-	-	TRBV5-5	CASSFQNQPQHF	TGTGCCAGCAGCTTCCAAAATCAGCCCCAGCATTTT
TRBJ1-3	TRBD1	once	TRBV28	CASSPRDRGHRGNTIYF	TGTGCCAGCAGTCCCCGGGACAGGGGGCATCGCGGAAACACCATATATTTT
TRBJ1-2	-	-	TRBV14	CASSTQGPIYGYTF	TGTGCCAGCAGCACTCAGGGGCCCATCTATGGCTACACCTTC
TRBJ1-1	-	-	TRBV5-6	CASSLAGNTEAFF	TGTGCCAGCAGCTTGGCGGGGAACACTGAAGCTTTCTTT
TRBJ2-1	TRBD2	-	TRBV5-4	CASSLVPLGASGRMEGVQFF	TGTGCCAGCAGCTTGGTTCCTCTCGGGGCTAGCGGGCGGATGGAGGGCGTGCAGTTCTTC
TRBJ1-1	-	-	TRBV19	CASSMAARGVSTEAFF	TGTGCCAGTAGTATGGCGGCACGGGGGGTTAGCACTGAAGCTTTCTTT
TRBJ1-2	TRBD1	-	TRBV7-2	CASIRGPGYGYTF	TGTGCCAGCATCAGGGGGCCTGGCTATGGCTACACCTTC
TRBJ2-3	-	once	TRBV7-2	CASSQIRVARDTQYF	TGTGCCAGCAGCCAAATCAGGGTAGCCCGGGATACGCAGTATTTT
TRBJ2-2	TRBD1	-	TRBV7-9	CASSLPSGTAKNTGELFF	TGTGCCAGCAGCTTACCCTCTGGGACAGCAAAAAACACCGGGGAGCTGTTTTTT
TRBJ2-3	TRBD2	-	TRBV10-3	CAISAGGGTDTQYF	TGTGCCATCAGTGCGGGAGGGGGTACAGATACGCAGTATTTT
TRBJ1-6	TRBD1	-	TRBV5-1	CASSLGTGKTLNSPLHF	TGCGCCAGCAGCTTGGGGACAGGGAAGACCCTAAATTCACCCCTCCACTTT
TRBJ2-7	-	-	TRBV7-9	CASSLPVYGSSSYEQYF	TGTGCCAGCAGCTTACCAGTTTACGGGAGTAGCTCCTACGAGCAGTACTTC